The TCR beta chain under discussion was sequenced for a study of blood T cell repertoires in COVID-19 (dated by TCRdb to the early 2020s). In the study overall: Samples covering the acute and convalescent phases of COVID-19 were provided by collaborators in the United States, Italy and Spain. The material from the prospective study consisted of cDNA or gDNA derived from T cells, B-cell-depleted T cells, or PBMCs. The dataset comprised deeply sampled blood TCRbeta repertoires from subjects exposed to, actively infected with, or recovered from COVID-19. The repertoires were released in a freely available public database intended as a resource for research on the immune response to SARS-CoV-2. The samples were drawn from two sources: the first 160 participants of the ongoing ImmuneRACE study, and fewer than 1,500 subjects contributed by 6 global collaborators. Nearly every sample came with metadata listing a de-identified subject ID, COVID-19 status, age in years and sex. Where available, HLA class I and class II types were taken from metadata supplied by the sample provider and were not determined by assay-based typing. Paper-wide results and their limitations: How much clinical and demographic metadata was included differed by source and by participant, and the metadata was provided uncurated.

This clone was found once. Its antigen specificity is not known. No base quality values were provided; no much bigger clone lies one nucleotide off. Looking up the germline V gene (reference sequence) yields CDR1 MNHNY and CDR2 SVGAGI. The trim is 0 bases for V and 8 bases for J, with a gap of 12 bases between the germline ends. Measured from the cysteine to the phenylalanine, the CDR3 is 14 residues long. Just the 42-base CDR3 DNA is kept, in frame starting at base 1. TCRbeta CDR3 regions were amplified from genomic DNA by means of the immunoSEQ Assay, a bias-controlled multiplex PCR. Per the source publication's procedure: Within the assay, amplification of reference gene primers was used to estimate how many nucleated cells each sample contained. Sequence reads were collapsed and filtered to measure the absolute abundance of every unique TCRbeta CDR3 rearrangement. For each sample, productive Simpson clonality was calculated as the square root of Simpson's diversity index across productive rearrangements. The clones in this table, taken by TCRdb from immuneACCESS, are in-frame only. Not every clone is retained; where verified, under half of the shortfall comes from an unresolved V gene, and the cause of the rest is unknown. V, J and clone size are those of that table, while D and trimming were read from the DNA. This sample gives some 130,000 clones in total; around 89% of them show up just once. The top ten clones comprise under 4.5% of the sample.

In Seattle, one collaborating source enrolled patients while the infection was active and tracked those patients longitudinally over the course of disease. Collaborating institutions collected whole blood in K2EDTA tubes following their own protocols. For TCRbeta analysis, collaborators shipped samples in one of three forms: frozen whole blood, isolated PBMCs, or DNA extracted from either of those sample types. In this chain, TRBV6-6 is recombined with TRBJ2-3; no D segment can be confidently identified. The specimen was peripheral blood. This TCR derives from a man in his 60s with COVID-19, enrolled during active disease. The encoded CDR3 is CASSYSISVATQYF. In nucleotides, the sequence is TGTGCCAGCAGTTACTCGATCTCCGTAGCTACGCAGTATTTT.